This TCR beta chain was captured in a study of T cells in Graves' hyperthyroidism and ophthalmopathy. Overall study findings and caveats: Stable hyperthyroidism was separated from ophthalmopathy by a model based on 13 V-J features. The model predicted ophthalmopathy a median around 6.5 months before onset.

Amplification of TCR beta CDR3 regions used RNA as the template. Carried out on the TCR CDR3, a first-round RT-PCR used the HTBI primer set. TCRdb called the multiplex PCR reads again in MiXCR, with one record for every CDR3 protein. This table has a few hundred thousand distinct CDR3 sequences, around 20% appearing once. Clinical Activity Scores of at least 3, NOSPECS grades of at least 4 and durations under 3 months characterized ophthalmopathy patients. This CDR3 has 15 residues. V was trimmed by 4 bases and J by 0 bases, leaving 11 bases between them. This clonotype was counted at least ten times. Its antigen is undetermined.

The sample consisted of blood. The receptor was isolated from a man between 45 and 60 years old with Graves' ophthalmopathy. J is TRBJ2-3 and V is TRBV12-3 or TRBV12-4, with D perhaps matching TRBD1 or TRBD2 (5 bases each). DNA of the CDR3: TGTGCCAGCAGTTCCAGGGAGATGAGCACAGATACGCAGTATTTT. It codes for CASSSREMSTDTQYF.